The TCR beta chain described here comes from a study of blood T cells in healthy people across ages. In this sample, this clonotype turned up a few times. The people who gave samples were healthy Caucasians from Russia, aged roughly 6 to 95. Staff drew 9 to 10 milliliters of peripheral blood from each donor. Primers used in a second PCR of roughly 6 to 11 cycles were a sample-barcoded 5' primer and a J-beta primer mix. Sequencing of every sample gave 2.5 million or more CDR3-containing paired-end reads. One entry per CDR3 protein, called by TCRdb with MiXCR from the 5' RACE reads. Of about 590,000 distinct CDR3 sequences listed, under 30% were seen once; the top ten hold 15% to 17%. Sequenced material: blood. This TCR was sampled from a woman older than 75 in good health.

The CDR3: CASSVGSKNTEAFF. In nucleotides, the CDR3 is TGTGCCAGCAGCGTAGGGTCTAAGAACACTGAAGCTTTCTTT. The chain uses TRBV9 and TRBJ1-1; no reliable D call. V was cut by 0 bases and J by 1 base, with 7 bases left in between. Germline CDR1 SGDLS, CDR2 YYNGEE. The CDR3 length is 14 residues.